The 14 T cell receptor beta chains reported below all come from one sample, sequenced in a study of T cell responses to AZD1222 COVID-19 vaccine (dated by TCRdb to 2020 to 2022). The library came from the immunoSEQ multiplex PCR assay. This is the immuneACCESS table as TCRdb keeps it, with only in-frame sequences that have V and J called. A part of the clones is gone; compared with another copy, unresolved V genes explain less than half, and the rest is unexplained. The table for this sample lists about 93,000 clones; over 85% of them were counted only once. The top ten hold 2.8% of the sample. According to the study, the label for this sample's time point signals: baseline before first vaccination. This specimen's treatment or condition label, interpreted: meningococcal conjugate vaccine given as trial control. Specimen: peripheral blood, collected on day 0 of MenACWY control vaccination. These receptors were collected from an adult in good health.

This clone was found once. The chain uses TRBV3-1 (or the pseudogene TRBV3-2) and TRBJ2-1, with D tentatively TRBD2 (5 bases). The germline V and J ends were trimmed by 4 bases and 0 bases, with 13 bases remaining between them. CDR3 length: 16 residues. Germline loops: CDR1 LGHDT, CDR2 YNNKEL (reference sequence). For the CDR3, the DNA is TGTGCCAGCAGCCCCCCCCCGGGGAGCTCCTACAATGAGCAGTTCTTC. It codes for CASSPPPGSSYNEQFF.

V gene TRBV9 combines with J gene TRBJ2-5, with D perhaps matching TRBD1 or TRBD2 (5 bases each). This CDR3 has 13 amino acids. The V end lost 0 bases, the J end lost 5 bases, and 8 bases lay between the germline ends. Germline V gives CDR1 SGDLS, CDR2 YYNGEE. CDR3 loop: CASSVAGRETQYF. Written as DNA, the CDR3 is TGTGCCAGCAGCGTAGCGGGACGGGAGACCCAGTACTTC.

The chain employs TRBV28 and TRBJ2-3; either TRBD1 or TRBD2 may fit D (7 bases each). V lost 7 bases and J 1 base, leaving 21 bases between the germline ends. CDR3 length equals 17 residues. Germline CDR1 MDHEN, CDR2 SYDVKM. As DNA, the CDR3 is TGTGCCAGCATCAAAAAAAGGACAGGACTAGGCACAGATACGCAGTATTTT. Protein product: CASIKKRTGLGTDTQYF.

The chain has TRBV4-2 and TRBJ1-1; TRBD1 agrees at 7 bases. The CDR3 sequence is 15 residues long. V trimming: 0 bases; J trimming: 5 bases; junction bases outside the gene matches: 6. Germline-derived CDR1 and CDR2 are LGHNA and YNFKEQ. The CDR3 nucleotides read TGTGCCAGCAGCCAAGAATTGGAACAGGGGACTGAAGCTTTCTTT. Its protein is CASSQELEQGTEAFF.

The gene calls are TRBV5-1 and TRBJ2-3, with D possibly matching TRBD2 (6 bases). Trimming cost V 2 bases and J 4 bases, with 11 bases left between them. Per the germline V gene, CDR1 is SGHRS and CDR2 is YFSETQ. There are 14 residues in the CDR3. The CDR3, as DNA: TGCGCCAGCAGCTTAAGCGGGTCGTCAGATACGCAGTATTTT. As protein: CASSLSGSSDTQYF.

This chain's CDR3 is CSVVSGGSYDTQYF. DNA for the CDR3: TGCAGCGTTGTGTCGGGGGGGTCATATGATACGCAGTATTTT. The chain uses TRBV29-1 and TRBJ2-3, with 8 nucleotides matching TRBD2. The CDR3 totals 14 residues. In germline, CDR1 is SQVTM, CDR2 ANQGSEA. Trimming cost V 4 bases and J 6 bases; bases outside gene matches: 9.

This clone was observed once. The chain carries TRBV4-3 and TRBJ1-6, with D possibly being TRBD1 (6 bases). Germline V gives CDR1 LGHNA, CDR2 YSLEER. Trimming took off 0 bases at V and 0 bases at J, with 12 bases between the two ends. The CDR3 runs 18 residues. CDR3 protein: CASSQDGTLSSYNSPLHF. The CDR3 DNA reads TGCGCCAGCAGCCAAGATGGGACACTAAGCTCCTATAATTCACCCCTCCACTTT.

The chain has TRBV13 and TRBJ2-7, with D unclear. Trimming took off 3 bases at V and 6 bases at J, with 15 bases between the two ends. CDR1 PRHDT and CDR2 FYEKMQ come from the germline V gene (reference sequence). This CDR3 spans 14 amino acids. The CDR3 DNA reads TGTGCCAGCAGCTTTGGCGGTCGGGCCGGCGAGCAGTACTTC. Its translation: CASSFGGRAGEQYF. Based on the CDR3 plus reference TRBV13 and TRBJ2-7, the full variable domain is AAGVIQSPRHLIKEKRETATLKCYPIPRHDTVYWYQQGPGQDPQFLISFYEKMQSDKGSIPDRFSAQQFSDYHSELNMSSLELGDSALYFCASSFGGRAGEQYFGPGTRLTVT.

This chain joins TRBV24-1 and TRBJ1-1; D gene unclear. V was shortened by 7 bases and J by 0 bases, with 8 bases between the two germline ends. Germline V gene lookup returns CDR1 KGHDR and CDR2 SFDVKD. The CDR3 covers 13 residues. The chain's CDR3 is CATRDGLNTEAFF. CDR3 sequence (DNA): TGTGCCACCAGGGACGGTTTGAACACTGAAGCTTTCTTT.

V usage is TRBV18 and J usage is TRBJ1-3; no firm D call. Per the germline V gene, CDR1 is KGHSH and CDR2 is LQKENI. The V end was cut by 5 bases, the J end by 4 bases, with 15 bases between. The CDR3 length is 15 residues. CDR3 coding DNA: TGTGCCAGCTCATTATCGCAGGTCTCCGGAAACACCATATATTTT. Protein product: CASSLSQVSGNTIYF.

The chain links TRBV9 to TRBJ1-5, with 7 bases fitting TRBD1. CDR3 length: 16 residues. Unmatched junction bases numbered 4, after V lost 0 bases and J lost 1 base. Germline V gene data show CDR1 as SGDLS and CDR2 as YYNGEE. The DNA of the CDR3 is TGTGCCAGCAGCGTAGGACAGGGTGGGAGCAATCAGCCCCAGCATTTT. The encoded protein is CASSVGQGGSNQPQHF.

The chain uses TRBV6-1 and TRBJ2-3; maybe TRBD2 (6 bases). Looked up from germline, CDR1 is MNHNS and CDR2 is SASEGT. The CDR3 is 14 amino acids. With 2 bases removed from V and 4 bases from J, the gap between germline ends came to 10 bases. CDR3 nucleotides: TGTGCCAGCAGTGAACCTGGGACTTCAGATACGCAGTATTTT. This translates into CASSEPGTSDTQYF.

The chain carries TRBV6-5 and TRBJ2-7; D is possibly TRBD2 (6 bases). This CDR3 region has 12 residues. V was cut by 7 bases and J by 1 base, with 8 bases left in between. The V gene's germline CDR1 is MNHEY and CDR2 SVGAGI. The CDR3 reads CASIGLSYEQYF. CDR3 DNA sequence: TGTGCCAGCATTGGACTATCCTACGAGCAGTACTTC.

The chain is built from TRBV15 and TRBJ2-1; no clear D. Trimming left V 0 bases short and J 5 bases short, with 8 bases between. The CDR3 spans 14 residues. The V gene's germline CDR1 is LNHNV and CDR2 YYDKDF (reference sequence). Here the CDR3 DNA reads TGTGCCACCAGCAGAGATAACAGCAACAATGAGCAGTTCTTC. It yields the protein CATSRDNSNNEQFF.